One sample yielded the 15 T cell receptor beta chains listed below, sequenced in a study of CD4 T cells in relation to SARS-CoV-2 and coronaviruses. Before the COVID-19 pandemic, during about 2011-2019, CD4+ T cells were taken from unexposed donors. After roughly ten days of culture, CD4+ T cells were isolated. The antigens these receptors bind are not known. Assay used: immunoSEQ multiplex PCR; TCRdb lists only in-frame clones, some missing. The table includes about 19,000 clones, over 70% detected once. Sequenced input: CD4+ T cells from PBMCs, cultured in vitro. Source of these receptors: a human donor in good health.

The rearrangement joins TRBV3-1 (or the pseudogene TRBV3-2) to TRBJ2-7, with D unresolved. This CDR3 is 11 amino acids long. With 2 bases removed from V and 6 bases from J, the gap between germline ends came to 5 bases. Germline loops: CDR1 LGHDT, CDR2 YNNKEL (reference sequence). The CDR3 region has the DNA TGTGCCAGCAGCCAATTTAGCGAGCAGTACTTC. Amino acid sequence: CASSQFSEQYF.

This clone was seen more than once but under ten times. CDR3 region: CSVVGTARNEKLFF. The CDR3 DNA reads as TGCAGCGTTGTAGGTACAGCCCGTAATGAAAAACTGTTTTTT. The V and J genes are TRBV29-1 and TRBJ1-4, with D uncertain. CDR3 length: 14 residues. CDR1 and CDR2 (germline): SQVTM, ANQGSEA. The ends were cut back, 4 bases at V and 4 bases at J, with 13 bases in the middle. Drawing the rest from reference TRBV29-1 and TRBJ1-4, the complete variable domain is SAVISQKPSRDICQRGTSLTIQCQVDSQVTMMFWYRQQPGQSLTLIATANQGSEATYESGFVIDKFPISRPNLTFSTLTVSNMSPEDSSIYLCSVVGTARNEKLFFGSGTQLSVL.

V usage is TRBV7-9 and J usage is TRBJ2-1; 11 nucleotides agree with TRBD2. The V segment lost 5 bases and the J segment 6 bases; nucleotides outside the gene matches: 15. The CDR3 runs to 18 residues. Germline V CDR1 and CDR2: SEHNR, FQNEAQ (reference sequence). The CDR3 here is CASSLPYRLAGIGNEQFF. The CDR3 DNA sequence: TGTGCCAGCAGCCTACCCTACCGACTAGCGGGAATCGGCAATGAGCAGTTCTTC.

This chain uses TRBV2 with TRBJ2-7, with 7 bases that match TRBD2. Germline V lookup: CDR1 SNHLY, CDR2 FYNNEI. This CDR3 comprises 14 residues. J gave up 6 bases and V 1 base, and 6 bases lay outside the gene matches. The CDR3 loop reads CASSEGTSAGEQYF. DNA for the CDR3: TGTGCCAGCAGTGAAGGGACTAGTGCGGGCGAGCAGTACTTC.

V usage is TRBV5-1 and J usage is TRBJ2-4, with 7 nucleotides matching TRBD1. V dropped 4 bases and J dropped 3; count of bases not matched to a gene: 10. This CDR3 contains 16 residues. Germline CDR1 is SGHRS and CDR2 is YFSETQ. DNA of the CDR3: TGCGCCAGCAGCAGAGTGACAGGGTTGGGCAAAAACATTCAGTACTTC. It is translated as CASSRVTGLGKNIQYF.

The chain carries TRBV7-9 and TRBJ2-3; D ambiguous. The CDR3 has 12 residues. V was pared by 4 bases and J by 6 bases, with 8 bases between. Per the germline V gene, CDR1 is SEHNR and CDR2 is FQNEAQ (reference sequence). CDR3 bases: TGTGCCAGCAGCTGGATTGCGGATACGCAGTATTTT. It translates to CASSWIADTQYF.

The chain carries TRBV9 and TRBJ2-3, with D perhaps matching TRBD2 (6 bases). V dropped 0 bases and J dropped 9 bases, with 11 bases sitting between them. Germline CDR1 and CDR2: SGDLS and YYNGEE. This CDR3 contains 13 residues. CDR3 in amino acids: CASSVELASTQYF. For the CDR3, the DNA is TGTGCCAGCAGCGTAGAGCTAGCGAGCACGCAGTATTTT.

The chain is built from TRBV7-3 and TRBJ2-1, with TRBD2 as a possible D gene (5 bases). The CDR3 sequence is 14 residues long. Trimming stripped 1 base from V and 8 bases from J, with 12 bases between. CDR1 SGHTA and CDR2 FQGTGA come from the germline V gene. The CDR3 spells CASSLSGLRDEQFF. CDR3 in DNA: TGTGCCAGCAGCTTAAGTGGACTTCGAGATGAGCAGTTCTTC.

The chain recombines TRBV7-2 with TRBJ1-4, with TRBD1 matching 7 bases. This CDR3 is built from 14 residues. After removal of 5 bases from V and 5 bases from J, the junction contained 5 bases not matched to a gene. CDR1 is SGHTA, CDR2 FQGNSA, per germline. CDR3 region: CASSIRGGNEKLFF. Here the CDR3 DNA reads TGTGCCAGCAGCATCAGGGGGGGAAATGAAAAACTGTTTTTT.

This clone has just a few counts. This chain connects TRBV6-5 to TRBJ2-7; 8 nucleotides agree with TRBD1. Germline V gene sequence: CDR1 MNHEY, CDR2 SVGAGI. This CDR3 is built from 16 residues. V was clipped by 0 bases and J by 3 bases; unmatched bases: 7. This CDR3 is CASSYSLGQGGYEQYF. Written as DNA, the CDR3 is TGTGCCAGCAGTTACTCGTTAGGACAGGGAGGCTACGAGCAGTACTTC.

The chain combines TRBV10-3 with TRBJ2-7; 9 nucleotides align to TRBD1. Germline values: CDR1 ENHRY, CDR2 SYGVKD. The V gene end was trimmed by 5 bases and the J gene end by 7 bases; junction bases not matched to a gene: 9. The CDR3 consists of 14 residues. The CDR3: CAISPGQGYDEQYF. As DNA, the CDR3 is TGTGCCATCAGTCCGGGACAGGGCTACGATGAGCAGTACTTC.

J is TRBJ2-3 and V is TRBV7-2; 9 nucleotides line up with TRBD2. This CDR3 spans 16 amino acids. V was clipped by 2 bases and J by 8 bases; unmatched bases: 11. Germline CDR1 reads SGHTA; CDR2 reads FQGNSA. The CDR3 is CASSLNVRGGSITQYF. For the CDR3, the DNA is TGTGCCAGCAGCTTAAATGTGCGGGGGGGCAGTATTACGCAGTATTTT.

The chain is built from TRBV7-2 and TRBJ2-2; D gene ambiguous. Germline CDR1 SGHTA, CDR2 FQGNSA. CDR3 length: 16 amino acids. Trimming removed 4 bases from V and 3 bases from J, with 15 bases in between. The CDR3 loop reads CASSSLAFGDTGELFF. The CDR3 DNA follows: TGTGCCAGCAGCTCTCTTGCATTTGGGGACACCGGGGAGCTGTTTTTT. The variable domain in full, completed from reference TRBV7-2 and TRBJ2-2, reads GAGVSQSPSNKVTEKGKDVELRCDPISGHTALYWYRQSLGQGLEFLIYFQGNSAPDKSGLPSDRFSAERTGGSVSTLTIQRTQQEDSAVYLCASSSLAFGDTGELFFGEGSRLTVL.

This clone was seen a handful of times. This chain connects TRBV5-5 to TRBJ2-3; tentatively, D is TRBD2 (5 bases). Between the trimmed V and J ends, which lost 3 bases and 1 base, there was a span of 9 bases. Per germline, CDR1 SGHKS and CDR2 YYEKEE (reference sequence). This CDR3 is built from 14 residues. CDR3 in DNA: TGTGCCAGCAGCTCCCCCGGGGGCACAGATACGCAGTATTTT. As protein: CASSSPGGTDTQYF.

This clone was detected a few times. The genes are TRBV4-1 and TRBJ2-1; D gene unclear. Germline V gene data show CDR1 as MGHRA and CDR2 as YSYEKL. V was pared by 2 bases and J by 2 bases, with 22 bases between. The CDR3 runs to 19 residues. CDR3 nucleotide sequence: TGCGCCAGCAGCCAACCGGGCCTCCAACGGCGTACGCCCTACAATGAGCAGTTCTTC. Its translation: CASSQPGLQRRTPYNEQFF.